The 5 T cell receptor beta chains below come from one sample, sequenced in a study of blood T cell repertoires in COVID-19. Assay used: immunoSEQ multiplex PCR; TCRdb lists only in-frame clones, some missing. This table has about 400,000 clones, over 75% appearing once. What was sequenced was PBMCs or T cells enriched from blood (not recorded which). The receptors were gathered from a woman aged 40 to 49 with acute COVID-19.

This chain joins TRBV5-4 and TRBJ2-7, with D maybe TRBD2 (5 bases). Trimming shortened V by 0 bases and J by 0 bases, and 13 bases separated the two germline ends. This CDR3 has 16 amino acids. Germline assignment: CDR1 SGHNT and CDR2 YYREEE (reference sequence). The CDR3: CASSLGSRATSYEQYF. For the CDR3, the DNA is TGTGCCAGCAGCTTGGGGTCGAGGGCAACCTCCTACGAGCAGTACTTC.

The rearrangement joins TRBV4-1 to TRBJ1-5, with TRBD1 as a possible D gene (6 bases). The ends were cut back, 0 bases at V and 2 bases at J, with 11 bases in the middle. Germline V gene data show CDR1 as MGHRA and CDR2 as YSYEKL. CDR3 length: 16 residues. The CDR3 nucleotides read TGCGCCAGCAGCCAAGATTACAGGGTGGGCAATCAGCCCCAGCATTTT. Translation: CASSQDYRVGNQPQHF.

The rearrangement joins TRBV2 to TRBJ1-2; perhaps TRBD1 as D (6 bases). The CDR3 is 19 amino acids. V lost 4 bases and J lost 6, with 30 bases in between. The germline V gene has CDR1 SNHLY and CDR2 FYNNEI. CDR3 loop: CASSVVPTRLQGSGDGYTF. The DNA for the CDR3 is TGTGCCAGCAGTGTAGTACCCACCCGTTTACAGGGCTCAGGCGATGGCTACACCTTC.

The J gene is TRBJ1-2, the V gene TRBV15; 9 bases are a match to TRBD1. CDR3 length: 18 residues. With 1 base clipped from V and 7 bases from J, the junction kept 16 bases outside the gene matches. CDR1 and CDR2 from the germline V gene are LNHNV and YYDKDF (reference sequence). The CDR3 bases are TGTGCCACCAGCAGAGGAGGGGGTGGACAGGGGTTTCGTAGTGGCTACACCTTC. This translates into CATSRGGGGQGFRSGYTF.

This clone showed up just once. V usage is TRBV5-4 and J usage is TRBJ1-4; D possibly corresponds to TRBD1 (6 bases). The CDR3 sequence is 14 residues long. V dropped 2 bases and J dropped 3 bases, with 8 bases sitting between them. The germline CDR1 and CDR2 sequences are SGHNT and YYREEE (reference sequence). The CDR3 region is CASSLQGPNEKLFF. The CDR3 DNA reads TGTGCCAGCAGCTTACAGGGACCTAATGAAAAACTGTTTTTT.